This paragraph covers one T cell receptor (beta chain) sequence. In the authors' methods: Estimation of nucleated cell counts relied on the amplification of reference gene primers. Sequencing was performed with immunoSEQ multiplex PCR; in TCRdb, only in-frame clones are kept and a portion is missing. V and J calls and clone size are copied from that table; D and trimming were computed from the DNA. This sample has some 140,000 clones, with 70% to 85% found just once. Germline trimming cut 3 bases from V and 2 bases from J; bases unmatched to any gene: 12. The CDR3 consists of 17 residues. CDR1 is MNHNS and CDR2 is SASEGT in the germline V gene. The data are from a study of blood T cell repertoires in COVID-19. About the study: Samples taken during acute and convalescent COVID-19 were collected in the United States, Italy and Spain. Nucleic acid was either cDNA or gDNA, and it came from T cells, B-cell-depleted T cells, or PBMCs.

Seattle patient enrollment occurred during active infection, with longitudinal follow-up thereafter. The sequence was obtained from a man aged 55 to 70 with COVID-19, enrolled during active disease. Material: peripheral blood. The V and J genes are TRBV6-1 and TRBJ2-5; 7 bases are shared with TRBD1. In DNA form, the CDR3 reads TGTGCCAGCAGTGATCACGCCAAGGGACAGAAACAAGAGACCCAGTACTTC. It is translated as CASSDHAKGQKQETQYF.